The 16 T cell receptor beta chains reported below all come from one sample, sequenced in a study of T cells in Graves' hyperthyroidism and ophthalmopathy. Amplification targeted TCR beta CDR3 regions from RNA transcripts. First-round RT-PCR targeting the TCR CDR3 was performed with the HTBI primer set. From the multiplex PCR reads, TCRdb called clonotypes with MiXCR, one entry per CDR3 protein. The sample includes just over 550,000 distinct CDR3 sequences, under 60% of them seen just once. The sample comprised peripheral blood or thyroid tissue (not recorded which). These receptors were collected from a woman aged 18-29 years with Graves' hyperthyroidism.

Regarding this clonotype: An end of the junction differs from the germline gene, which may be a read error. The V and J genes are TRBV7-9 and TRBJ2-7; D is unclear. CDR3 length equals 14 residues. Germline loops: CDR1 SEHNR, CDR2 FQNEAQ (reference sequence). The CDR3 DNA reads TGCGCCAGCAGCCAAGACCCCCGCCGCCACGAGCAGTACTTC. This sequence encodes CASSQDPRRHEQYF.

CDR3 protein: CSVEVGTFLGWAFF. CDR3 nucleotide sequence: TGCAGCGTTGAGGTGGGGACATTCCTCGGTTGGGCTTTCTTT. This chain connects TRBV29-1 to TRBJ1-1; weak D call: TRBD1 (6 bases). Germline V lookup: CDR1 SQVTM, CDR2 ANQGSEA. The CDR3 has 14 amino acids. The V and J ends lost 3 bases and 11 bases respectively, with 22 bases between them.

The chain combines TRBV7-3 with TRBJ2-2, with unresolved D. Germline loops: CDR1 SGHTA, CDR2 FQGTGA. The CDR3 runs to 12 residues. V shed 7 bases and J shed 4 bases, with 7 bases lying between them. The CDR3 nucleotides are TGTGCCAGCACGAAATCCACCGGGGAGCTGTTTTTT. The encoded protein is CASTKSTGELFF.

J is TRBJ2-7 and V is TRBV5-4; D is tentatively TRBD1 or TRBD2 (5 bases each). Germline V gives CDR1 SGHNT, CDR2 YYREEE (reference sequence). There are 15 residues in the CDR3. V was clipped by 4 bases and J by 2 bases, with 16 bases between them. CDR3 region: CASSPTGRNTYEQYF. The CDR3 region has the DNA TGTGCCAGCAGCCCAACGGGACGGAATACCTACGAGCAGTACTTC. Full variable domain (remainder filled in from reference TRBV5-4 and TRBJ2-7): ETGVTQSPTHLIKTRGQQVTLRCSSQSGHNTVSWYQQALGQGPQFIFQYYREEENGRGNFPPRFSGLQFPNYSSELNVNALELDDSALYLCASSPTGRNTYEQYFGPGTRLTVT.

This clonotype was found a few times. The chain uses TRBV5-1 and TRBJ1-5; D might be TRBD1 (5 bases). The V gene's germline CDR1 is SGHRS and CDR2 YFSETQ. Trimming cost V 4 bases and J 6 bases, with 14 bases left between them. The CDR3 is 14 amino acids. CDR3 protein: CASSQARGSQPQHF. The CDR3 region has the DNA TGCGCCAGCAGCCAAGCGAGGGGAAGTCAGCCCCAGCATTTT.

With respect to this clonotype: Relative to the germline gene, one junction end is altered; a read error may explain this. This chain links TRBV24-1 with TRBJ1-3; D is unresolved. Germline V gene data show CDR1 as KGHDR and CDR2 as SFDVKD. The CDR3 runs to 15 residues. Written as DNA, the CDR3 is TGTGCCAGCAGTGATGGGTTGCACTATGGCTACACCATATATTTT. As protein: CASSDGLHYGYTIYF.

The chain uses TRBV20-1 and TRBJ2-1; unclear D gene. The germline gives CDR1 DFQATT, CDR2 SNEGSKA (reference sequence). The V end lost 0 bases, the J end lost 8 bases, and 8 bases lay between the germline ends. The CDR3 runs to 12 residues. As DNA, the CDR3 is TGCAGTGCTAGAGATCGGTCCGATGAGCAGTTCTTC. Translated, it gives CSARDRSDEQFF.

Comments on this clonotype: Since no conserved phenylalanine or tryptophan closes the CDR3, a read error is the likely cause. Because the CDR3's place on the DNA is in doubt, the DNA is left out and the CDR3 is given as listed by TCRdb. This sequence joins TRBV15 and TRBJ2-6. Germline V gene sequence: CDR1 LNHNV, CDR2 YYDKDF (reference sequence). With termini counted, the CDR3 has 8 amino acids. The CDR3 protein is CATSRDTY.

The chain links TRBV29-1 to TRBJ2-7; 15 positions match TRBD2. Germline-derived CDR1 and CDR2 are SQVTM and ANQGSEA. The CDR3 has 14 amino acids. The DNA for the CDR3 is TGCAGGCCGGGACTAGCGGGAGGTTTCGACGAGCAGTACTTC. Translated, it gives CRPGLAGGFDEQYF.

The V and J genes are TRBV2 and TRBJ1-6; D may be TRBD1 (5 bases). The CDR3 extends over 15 amino acids. In germline, CDR1 is SNHLY, CDR2 FYNNEI. V shed 2 bases and J shed 14 bases, with 19 bases lying between them. DNA of the CDR3: TGTGCCAGCAGTGAAATGGGGGGAGCAAGAACATCCCTCCACTTT. It encodes CASSEMGGARTSLHF. The whole variable domain, remainder taken from reference TRBV2 and TRBJ1-6, is EPEVTQTPSHQVTQMGQEVILRCVPISNHLYFYWYRQILGQKVEFLVSFYNNEISEKSEIFDDQFSVERPDGSNFTLKIRSTKLEDSAMYFCASSEMGGARTSLHFGNGTRLTVT.

This chain connects TRBV7-6 to TRBJ2-7, with D perhaps matching TRBD2 (6 bases). This CDR3 has 15 amino acids. Trimming shortened V by 4 bases and J by 4 bases, and 17 bases separated the two germline ends. CDR1 and CDR2 from the germline V gene are SGHVS and FNYEAQ. CDR3 nucleotides: TGTGCCAGCAGCTCCGTCGGTAGCGGAGTATACGAGCAGTACTTC. Translated: CASSSVGSGVYEQYF.

This clonotype showed up many times. This chain uses TRBV2 with TRBJ1-1; D is unresolved. The germline CDR1 and CDR2 sequences are SNHLY and FYNNEI. The CDR3 has 13 amino acids. V gave up 1 base and J gave up 4 bases, with 7 bases separating them. CDR3 nucleotide sequence: TGTGCCAGCAGTGAAGGGATCGGCACTGAAGCTTTCTTT. Amino acids: CASSEGIGTEAFF.

This clonotype occurred a few times. V usage is TRBV20-1 and J usage is TRBJ2-7, with D unresolved. Trimming shortened V by 1 base and J by 3 bases, and 10 bases separated the two germline ends. CDR3 size: 13 residues. The V gene's germline CDR1 is DFQATT and CDR2 SNEGSKA (reference sequence). The CDR3 here is CSARAGNNYEQYF. In nucleotides, the CDR3 is TGCAGTGCTAGAGCCGGCAACAACTACGAGCAGTACTTC.

This chain uses TRBV2 with TRBJ1-5, with D maybe TRBD1 (6 bases). This CDR3 comprises 12 residues. The V and J ends lost 3 bases and 11 bases respectively, with 11 bases between them. Per the germline V gene, CDR1 is SNHLY and CDR2 is FYNNEI. The CDR3 nucleotides read TGTGCCAGCAGTGATGGGCAGGGGACCCAGCATTTT. Translated, it gives CASSDGQGTQHF.

This clonotype was counted ten times or more. The gene calls are TRBV7-2 and TRBJ1-2, with TRBD1 matching 8 bases. J was trimmed by 4 bases and V by 5 bases; bases with no gene match: 6. Germline CDR1 and CDR2: SGHTA and FQGNSA. The CDR3 totals 14 residues. The CDR3 here is CASSQFGQGYGYTF. DNA of the CDR3: TGTGCCAGCAGCCAGTTCGGACAGGGCTATGGCTACACCTTC.

This clonotype was recorded a few times. The CDR3 protein is CASSLPGTANYGYTF. The CDR3, as DNA: TGTGCCAGCAGCTTACCGGGGACCGCCAACTATGGCTACACCTTC. The V call is TRBV7-9, the J call TRBJ1-2; tentatively, D is TRBD1 (5 bases). In germline, CDR1 is SEHNR, CDR2 FQNEAQ (reference sequence). Trimming removed 2 bases at V and 2 bases at J, with 12 bases between. The CDR3 covers 15 residues.